This passage covers 25 T cell receptor beta chains from one sample sequenced in a study of T cells and copy number aberrations in small-cell lung cancer (dated by TCRdb to 2020 to 2023). The protocol used for the library was the immunoSEQ multiplex PCR assay. What TCRdb holds here is the immuneACCESS table cut down to in-frame rearrangements. Part of the clones is not present; checked against another copy, under half of the missing clones reflect an unresolved V gene, and the others are unexplained. A total of approximately 3,100 clones appear in this sample, approximately 90% of them only once. About 4.4% of the sample is taken by the ten largest. Sequencing used normal tissue next to the tumor. These receptors were collected from a man aged 50 to 60 with small cell lung cancer.

The rearrangement joins TRBV25-1 to TRBJ2-3, with no clear D. The CDR3 loop spans 15 amino acids. Trimming shortened V by 1 base and J by 2 bases, and 10 bases separated the two germline ends. CDR1 is MGHDK and CDR2 is SYGVNS in the germline V gene. For the CDR3, the DNA is TGTGCCAGCAGTGAATGGTGGGGTAACACAGATACGCAGTATTTT. Translation gives CASSEWWGNTDTQYF. The variable domain in full, with the rest retrieved from reference TRBV25-1 and TRBJ2-3, is EADIYQTPRYLVIGTGKKITLECSQTMGHDKMYWYQQDPGMELHLIHYSYGVNSTEKGDLSSESTVSRIRTEHFPLTLESARPSHTSQYLCASSEWWGNTDTQYFGPGTRLTVL.

This rearrangement joins TRBV4-3 to TRBJ2-2, with D possibly matching TRBD2 (6 bases). CDR1 and CDR2 from the germline V gene are LGHNA and YSLEER. V gave up 0 bases and J gave up 7 bases, with 9 bases separating them. The CDR3 runs 14 residues. This CDR3 reads CASSQEGRGGELFF. CDR3 bases: TGCGCCAGCAGCCAAGAGGGGCGGGGCGGGGAGCTGTTTTTT.

The chain employs TRBV6-4 and TRBJ2-3; 8 bases align to TRBD2. This CDR3 has 15 residues. Germline values: CDR1 MRHNA, CDR2 SNTAGT. V shed 5 bases and J 2 bases; nucleotides not matched to a gene: 6. DNA of the CDR3: TGTGCCAGCAGTTCGAGCGGGGGTTTCACAGATACGCAGTATTTT. It specifies CASSSSGGFTDTQYF.

V usage is TRBV6-5 and J usage is TRBJ1-2; D possibly corresponds to TRBD1 (5 bases). Germline assignment: CDR1 MNHEY and CDR2 SVGAGI. V dropped 7 bases and J dropped 2 bases, with 11 bases sitting between them. This CDR3 comprises 13 residues. The DNA for the CDR3 is TGTGCCAGCAAAGAGGGGACCAACTATGGCTACACCTTC. This gives the protein CASKEGTNYGYTF.

The chain links TRBV7-2 to TRBJ1-3; possibly TRBD1 for D (6 bases). Germline V gene lookup returns CDR1 SGHTA and CDR2 FQGNSA. Trimming left V 3 bases short and J 4 bases short, with 10 bases between. The CDR3 runs to 14 residues. The CDR3 DNA reads as TGTGCCAGCAGCTTTGGGGGGGGCGGAAACACCATATATTTT. It is translated as CASSFGGGGNTIYF.

The chain links TRBV19 to TRBJ1-2, with D uncertain. The CDR3 is 16 residues long. Germline assignment: CDR1 LNHDA and CDR2 SQIVND (reference sequence). With 0 bases removed from V and 4 bases from J, the gap between germline ends came to 15 bases. The CDR3 DNA reads TGTGCCAGTAGTATAGATGGTGCCCAAGACCTCTATGGCTACACCTTC. The encoded protein is CASSIDGAQDLYGYTF.

The chain links TRBV11-1 to TRBJ2-5, with TRBD2 matching 11 bases. The CDR3 covers 17 residues. V dropped 1 base and J dropped 0; count of bases not matched to a gene: 4. Germline CDR1 reads SGHAT; CDR2 reads FQDESV (reference sequence). The chain's CDR3 is CASSLGLAGPYQETQYF. DNA of the CDR3: TGTGCCAGCAGCTTAGGACTAGCGGGGCCGTACCAAGAGACCCAGTACTTC.

In this sample, this clone turned up once. The J gene is TRBJ1-2, the V gene TRBV10-3; D uncertain. This CDR3 is built from 15 residues. Between the trimmed V and J ends, which lost 10 bases and 6 bases, there was a span of 24 bases. The germline CDR1 and CDR2 sequences are ENHRY and SYGVKD. The CDR3 sequence: CATRTRPTVENGYTF. The CDR3 DNA reads TGTGCCACCCGGACCCGTCCTACCGTAGAGAATGGCTACACCTTC.

This sequence joins TRBV25-1 and TRBJ2-3, with 14 bases lining up with TRBD2. This CDR3 is 18 amino acids long. Per the germline V gene, CDR1 is MGHDK and CDR2 is SYGVNS. V shed 10 bases and J 2 bases; nucleotides not matched to a gene: 14. The CDR3 reads CATGPPGLAGVNTDTQYF. The CDR3 DNA reads TGTGCCACCGGCCCCCCGGGACTAGCGGGGGTCAACACAGATACGCAGTATTTT.

The chain is built from TRBV29-1 and TRBJ1-2; 10 nucleotides match TRBD1. Germline V gives CDR1 SQVTM, CDR2 ANQGSEA. The CDR3 spans 12 residues. J lost 4 bases, V lost 4 bases, and 0 bases had no gene match. The DNA for the CDR3 is TGCAGCGTTGGGGACAGGGGCTATGGCTACACCTTC. This encodes CSVGDRGYGYTF. The full variable domain, its missing parts supplied by reference TRBV29-1 and TRBJ1-2, is SAVISQKPSRDICQRGTSLTIQCQVDSQVTMMFWYRQQPGQSLTLIATANQGSEATYESGFVIDKFPISRPNLTFSTLTVSNMSPEDSSIYLCSVGDRGYGYTFGSGTRLTVV.

V gene TRBV9 combines with J gene TRBJ2-7, with a weak D call TRBD1 (5 bases). Germline V gene lookup returns CDR1 SGDLS and CDR2 YYNGEE. The V end lost 4 bases, the J end lost 2 bases, and 13 bases lay between the germline ends. This CDR3 is 14 amino acids long. CDR3 amino acids: CASSTGQRAYEQYF. CDR3 nucleotides: TGTGCCAGCAGCACCGGACAACGGGCCTACGAGCAGTACTTC.

The V and J genes are TRBV5-6 and TRBJ2-7; D unclear. Trimming stripped 6 bases from V and 0 bases from J, with 16 bases between. CDR3 length: 15 residues. Germline CDR1 is SGHDT and CDR2 is YYEEEE. The CDR3 loop reads CASTPSGLLSYEQYF. CDR3 nucleotide sequence: TGTGCCAGCACCCCTTCCGGATTACTCTCCTACGAGCAGTACTTC.

The V call is TRBV29-1, the J call TRBJ1-1; 7 bases align to TRBD1. The CDR3 length is 13 residues. Germline assignment: CDR1 SQVTM and CDR2 ANQGSEA. Germline trimming cut 6 bases from V and 7 bases from J; bases unmatched to any gene: 11. The DNA of the CDR3 is TGCAGCGTGTCCACAGGGGTCCGAGGTGAAGCTTTCTTT. Its translation is CSVSTGVRGEAFF. The entire variable domain, with the rest obtained from reference TRBV29-1 and TRBJ1-1, is as follows: SAVISQKPSRDICQRGTSLTIQCQVDSQVTMMFWYRQQPGQSLTLIATANQGSEATYESGFVIDKFPISRPNLTFSTLTVSNMSPEDSSIYLCSVSTGVRGEAFFGQGTRLTVV.

The J gene is TRBJ2-5, the V gene TRBV5-6; 8 bases map to TRBD1. The germline gives CDR1 SGHDT, CDR2 YYEEEE. The CDR3 length is 16 residues. V trimming: 2 bases; J trimming: 1 base; junction bases outside the gene matches: 7. The CDR3 DNA is TGTGCCAGCAGCTTATTGACAGGGGACTCCCAAGAGACCCAGTACTTC. Protein product: CASSLLTGDSQETQYF.

The chain joins TRBV9 to TRBJ2-3, with D unresolved. The ends were cut back, 0 bases at V and 3 bases at J, with 5 bases in the middle. Germline V gene sequence: CDR1 SGDLS, CDR2 YYNGEE. The CDR3 sequence is 13 residues long. CDR3 coding DNA: TGTGCCAGCAGCGTAGCTATGACAGATACGCAGTATTTT. It specifies CASSVAMTDTQYF. Together with reference TRBV9 and TRBJ2-3, the CDR3 gives the full variable domain: DSGVTQTPKHLITATGQRVTLRCSPRSGDLSVYWYQQSLDQGLQFLIQYYNGEERAKGNILERFSAQQFPDLHSELNLSSLELGDSALYFCASSVAMTDTQYFGPGTRLTVL.

This chain uses TRBV2 with TRBJ1-4, with D tentatively TRBD1 (6 bases). The CDR3 contains 12 residues. V lost 9 bases and J 8 bases, leaving 13 bases between the germline ends. CDR1 SNHLY and CDR2 FYNNEI come from the germline V gene. CDR3 region: CASSGDTEKLFF. The DNA for the CDR3 is TGTGCCAGTTCCGGGGACACCGAAAAACTGTTTTTT.

In DNA, the CDR3 is TGCGCCAGCAGCCTAGACACCAATCAGCCCCAGCATTTT. This encodes CASSLDTNQPQHF. The rearrangement uses TRBV5-1 and TRBJ1-5; D is undetermined. Germline V gene lookup returns CDR1 SGHRS and CDR2 YFSETQ. CDR3 length: 13 amino acids. Trimming shortened V by 4 bases and J by 3 bases, and 8 bases separated the two germline ends.

The V and J genes are TRBV19 and TRBJ1-5; D gene ambiguous. Germline-derived CDR1 and CDR2 are LNHDA and SQIVND (reference sequence). V lost 3 bases and J 4 bases, leaving 10 bases between the germline ends. The CDR3 consists of 14 residues. CDR3 DNA sequence: TGTGCCAGTAGTATTTGGCAGCCAAATCAGCCCCAGCATTTT. Translated: CASSIWQPNQPQHF. The variable domain in full, completed from reference TRBV19 and TRBJ1-5, reads DGGITQSPKYLFRKEGQNVTLSCEQNLNHDAMYWYRQDPGQGLRLIYYSQIVNDFQKGDIAEGYSVSREKKESFPLTVTSAQKNPTAFYLCASSIWQPNQPQHFGDGTRLSIL.

This clone has a single count. The chain joins TRBV4-2 to TRBJ1-4, with 9 bases lining up with TRBD1. The CDR3 spans 16 residues. V was clipped by 3 bases and J by 2 bases; unmatched bases: 4. The germline CDR1 and CDR2 sequences are LGHNA and YNFKEQ. The CDR3 loop reads CASSQGQGPTNEKLFF. DNA of the CDR3: TGTGCCAGCAGCCAGGGACAGGGACCGACTAATGAAAAACTGTTTTTT.

This clone was counted a single time. The rearrangement joins TRBV5-1 to TRBJ1-1; 10 nucleotides agree with TRBD1. The ends lost 4 bases at V and 0 bases at J; junction bases unmatched: 0. Germline V CDR1 and CDR2: SGHRS, YFSETQ. The CDR3 sequence is 14 residues long. The CDR3 bases are TGCGCCAGCAGCGGACAGGGGGTGAACACTGAAGCTTTCTTT. Protein: CASSGQGVNTEAFF.

To note about this clone: The CDR3 ends on some other residue instead of the conserved phenylalanine or tryptophan, so this is likely a read error. The V gene is TRBV20-1, the J gene TRBJ1-3; D gene ambiguous. The CDR3 contains 11 residues. Trimming cost V 5 bases and J 7 bases, with 9 bases left between them. From germline, CDR1 is DFQATT and CDR2 SNEGSKA (reference sequence). The CDR3: CSAPRQNTIYC. In DNA, the CDR3 is TGCAGTGCTCCCCGTCAGAACACCATATATTGT.

The V and J genes are TRBV11-2 and TRBJ2-7; D unresolved. Germline lookup yields CDR1 SGHAT and CDR2 FQNNGV. Trimming took 2 bases from V and 2 from J, leaving 10 bases between them. The CDR3 consists of 14 residues. The CDR3 DNA reads TGTGCCAGCAGCTTATTCCCAGGCACCTACGAGCAGTACTTC. Residues: CASSLFPGTYEQYF.

The genes are TRBV10-3 and TRBJ2-5, with a weak D call TRBD2 (6 bases). CDR1 is ENHRY and CDR2 is SYGVKD in the germline V gene. The CDR3 sequence is 16 residues long. V lost 2 bases and J lost 2, with 15 bases in between. CDR3 protein: CAISEGTGEHQETQYF. In DNA form, the CDR3 reads TGTGCCATCAGTGAGGGGACGGGGGAGCATCAAGAGACCCAGTACTTC.

This clone showed up just once. The rearrangement links TRBV6-1 to TRBJ1-4; D possibly corresponds to TRBD1 (5 bases). The length of the CDR3 is 15 residues. V was shortened by 6 bases and J by 4 bases, with 15 bases between the two germline ends. Germline V lookup: CDR1 MNHNS, CDR2 SASEGT. The CDR3 sequence: CASSKDPRGNEKLFF. CDR3 DNA sequence: TGTGCCAGCAGCAAGGACCCAAGGGGTAATGAAAAACTGTTTTTT.

V gene TRBV4-3 combines with J gene TRBJ1-1, with 7 bases aligning to TRBD1. Germline V lookup: CDR1 LGHNA, CDR2 YSLEER. J gave up 6 bases and V 0 bases, and 4 bases lay outside the gene matches. The CDR3 spans 14 residues. As DNA, the CDR3 is TGCGCCAGCAGCCAAGACGACAGGGACGCTGAAGCTTTCTTT. Translation: CASSQDDRDAEAFF.